The rows below give T cell receptor beta chains drawn from one sample of a study of T cell repertoires in cytomegalovirus infection. One entry per CDR3 protein results from TCRdb running MiXCR on the reads. The repertoire holds about 100,000 distinct CDR3 sequences, about 29% seen once, with over 60% in the top ten. For these TCRs, the target antigens are not known. The sample here was CD8+ T cells from cultured PBMCs, taken from culture after CMV antigen stimulation. These TCRs come from a human donor in good health (CMV status not recorded). Some clones in this sample may be carry-over from other donors' samples. CDR3s include the opening cysteine and the closing phenylalanine or tryptophan. Each record gives: V gene, D gene, J gene, CDR3 protein. The D gene is left open where the match is weak.

TRBV19	TRBD2	TRBJ2-1	CASSIGLAGGPDNEQFF
TRBV19	-	TRBJ1-1	CASSIGGPGSEAFF
TRBV7-9	TRBD1	TRBJ2-1	CASSTRDRGEGAQFF
TRBV7-9	-	TRBJ2-7	CASSSNRPVDHEQYF
TRBV4-2	TRBD1	TRBJ1-1	CASSHPGTGGLNTEAFF
TRBV28	-	TRBJ1-1	CASTLTNLNTEAFF
TRBV9	-	TRBJ1-1	CASERVTGNTEAFF
TRBV12-3/TRBV12-4	-	TRBJ1-1	CASTAQEAEAFF
TRBV19	-	TRBJ1-5	CASSILGNQPQHF
TRBV7-8	-	TRBJ1-5	CASSPGGRGQPQHF
TRBV7-9	TRBD2	TRBJ2-5	CASSLSPGLAEETQYF
TRBV14	-	TRBJ2-1	CASSHRKGQGYNEQFF
TRBV7-9	TRBD1	TRBJ1-1	CASSETGVNTEAFF
TRBV29-1	TRBD1	TRBJ2-7	CSVATGNSYEQYF
TRBV5-1	-	TRBJ2-7	CASSLGLVYEQCF
TRBV3-1	TRBD1	TRBJ1-1	CASSQDLRNRGATEAFF
TRBV28	-	TRBJ2-7	CASGYEQYF
TRBV5-5	-	TRBJ2-7	CASSLGPTGEQYF
TRBV7-8	-	TRBJ1-1	CASSLDPNMNTEAFF
TRBV11-2	-	TRBJ1-1	CASSLFWGGDGTEAFF
TRBV7-9	-	TRBJ1-1	CASSMNTEAFF
TRBV7-2	-	TRBJ2-2	CASSLVVGGRRELFF
TRBV6-5	-	TRBJ1-2	CASSYSSGSTGYGYTF
TRBV18	-	TRBJ2-7	CASSRADSSSYEQYF
TRBV28	-	TRBJ1-5	CASRGVSSNQPQHF
TRBV19	-	TRBJ2-3	CASQAGDETDTQYF
TRBV7-9	-	TRBJ2-7	CASSLSSGYEQYF
TRBV27	-	TRBJ2-1	CASISNSYNEQFF
TRBV20-1	TRBD1	TRBJ2-5	CSASGQATYQETQYF
TRBV10-3	-	TRBJ2-1	CAISDDKSSYNEQFF
TRBV15	-	TRBJ2-4	CATSIPIAKNIQYF
TRBV12-3/TRBV12-4	-	TRBJ2-7	CASSSVRTRGSYEQYF
TRBV6-5	-	TRBJ1-1	CASRFGQMEDTEAFF
TRBV12-3/TRBV12-4	TRBD1	TRBJ1-1	CASSPSGQRNTEAFF
TRBV6-6	-	TRBJ1-5	CASSYPPRRDWGQPQHF
TRBV12-3/TRBV12-4	-	TRBJ2-7	CASSLGSGPGVEQYF
TRBV5-4	-	TRBJ2-5	CASSPGIEQETQYF
TRBV9	-	TRBJ2-3	CASSVAGGFPDTQYF
TRBV28	-	TRBJ1-1	CASSSRDNAEAFF
TRBV7-2	-	TRBJ2-3	CASSLAGGQTQYF